The 11 T cell receptor beta chains below all came from one sample that was sequenced in a study of siplizumab effects on memory and regulatory T cells. Clones were read by immunoSEQ multiplex PCR, and TCRdb kept only the in-frame ones, dropping some. This table holds approximately 84,000 clones, 85% to 95% found once. Sequencing was carried out using CD8+ T cells sorted from blood. The receptor source for this set is a human donor in good health.

V usage is TRBV29-1 and J usage is TRBJ2-3, with 11 bases matching TRBD2. This CDR3 region has 15 residues. The germline V gene has CDR1 SQVTM and CDR2 ANQGSEA. V was clipped by 7 bases and J by 0 bases; unmatched bases: 6. The CDR3 DNA sequence: TGCAGCGCAGATAGCGGGAGGGCTAGCACAGATACGCAGTATTTT. Protein: CSADSGRASTDTQYF.

This sequence joins TRBV6-5 and TRBJ2-7, with D possibly being TRBD1 (6 bases). The CDR3 loop spans 15 amino acids. Germline values: CDR1 MNHEY, CDR2 SVGAGI. V was shortened by 5 bases and J by 0 bases, with 14 bases between the two germline ends. CDR3 in amino acids: CASSLGQPSSYEQYF. As DNA, the CDR3 is TGTGCCAGCAGTCTTGGACAGCCGAGCTCCTACGAGCAGTACTTC.

The J gene is TRBJ2-3, the V gene TRBV29-1; no clear D. Trimming removed 6 bases from V and 5 bases from J, with 9 bases in between. Germline V gives CDR1 SQVTM, CDR2 ANQGSEA. The CDR3 is 11 residues long. In DNA, the CDR3 is TGCAGCGTAGACCTAGAAGATACGCAGTATTTT. As protein: CSVDLEDTQYF.

V gene TRBV4-1 combines with J gene TRBJ2-5; 7 nucleotides match TRBD1. The junction had 0 bases not matched to a gene; V was cut back by 1 base and J by 1 base. The CDR3 contains 14 residues. CDR1 is MGHRA, CDR2 YSYEKL, per germline. CDR3 nucleotides: TGCGCCAGCAGCCAAGGGACAGGCCAAGAGACCCAGTACTTC. Amino acids: CASSQGTGQETQYF.

The V and J genes are TRBV6-5 and TRBJ1-5; D perhaps matches TRBD1 (5 bases). V shed 2 bases and J shed 11 bases, with 7 bases lying between them. The germline gives CDR1 MNHEY, CDR2 SVGAGI. This CDR3 is built from 11 residues. The CDR3 DNA follows: TGTGCCAGCAGTTACGAGGGGTCCCAGCATTTT. Its translation is CASSYEGSQHF.

The chain uses TRBV2 and TRBJ2-1, with 14 bases identical to TRBD2. V trimming: 4 bases; J trimming: 3 bases; junction bases outside the gene matches: 5. Per the germline V gene, CDR1 is SNHLY and CDR2 is FYNNEI. CDR3 size: 17 residues. CDR3 protein: CASSAGTSGSLYNEQFF. The CDR3, as DNA: TGTGCCAGCAGTGCGGGGACTAGCGGGAGCCTCTACAATGAGCAGTTCTTC.

The genes are TRBV7-9 and TRBJ2-2; TRBD2 is a possible D gene (5 bases). V lost 5 bases to trimming and J lost 7 bases, with 23 bases between them. This CDR3 is 17 amino acids long. From germline, CDR1 is SEHNR and CDR2 FQNEAQ (reference sequence). CDR3 bases: TGTGCCAGCAGCCCCTGGGTGTTGGGAGTCGAAGACGGGGAGCTGTTTTTT. Translation gives CASSPWVLGVEDGELFF.

V and J are TRBV6-1 and TRBJ2-7, with 7 bases that match TRBD1. V lost 5 bases, J lost 3 bases, and 4 bases stayed unmatched. CDR1 and CDR2 from the germline V gene are MNHNS and SASEGT. The CDR3 has 13 amino acids. CDR3 sequence (DNA): TGTGCCAGCAGTACGACAGGGCGCTACGAGCAGTACTTC. Protein: CASSTTGRYEQYF.

The chain combines TRBV19 with TRBJ2-7, with TRBD2 identical over 8 bases. V dropped 3 bases and J dropped 0; count of bases not matched to a gene: 4. The CDR3 is made up of 15 amino acids. Germline CDR1 reads LNHDA; CDR2 reads SQIVND (reference sequence). CDR3 DNA: TGTGCCAGTAGTATTACGAGCGGGAGCTCCTACGAGCAGTACTTC. Residues: CASSITSGSSYEQYF.

The chain combines TRBV7-3 with TRBJ1-2, with D perhaps TRBD1 (6 bases). Germline V CDR1 and CDR2: SGHTA, FQGTGA. V was pared by 2 bases and J by 3 bases, with 13 bases between. The CDR3 totals 15 residues. The chain's CDR3 is CASSLDGPGDYGYTF. In DNA, the CDR3 is TGTGCCAGCAGCTTAGACGGACCAGGGGACTATGGCTACACCTTC.

The rearrangement uses TRBV7-9 and TRBJ2-4; 15 nucleotides line up with TRBD2. CDR1 SEHNR and CDR2 FQNEAQ come from the germline V gene (reference sequence). There are 19 residues in the CDR3. V lost 5 bases, J lost 1 base, and 9 bases stayed unmatched. The CDR3 bases are TGTGCCAGCAGCCCGTGGACTAGCGGGAGGGGGGCGGCCAAAAACATTCAGTACTTC. It translates to CASSPWTSGRGAAKNIQYF.